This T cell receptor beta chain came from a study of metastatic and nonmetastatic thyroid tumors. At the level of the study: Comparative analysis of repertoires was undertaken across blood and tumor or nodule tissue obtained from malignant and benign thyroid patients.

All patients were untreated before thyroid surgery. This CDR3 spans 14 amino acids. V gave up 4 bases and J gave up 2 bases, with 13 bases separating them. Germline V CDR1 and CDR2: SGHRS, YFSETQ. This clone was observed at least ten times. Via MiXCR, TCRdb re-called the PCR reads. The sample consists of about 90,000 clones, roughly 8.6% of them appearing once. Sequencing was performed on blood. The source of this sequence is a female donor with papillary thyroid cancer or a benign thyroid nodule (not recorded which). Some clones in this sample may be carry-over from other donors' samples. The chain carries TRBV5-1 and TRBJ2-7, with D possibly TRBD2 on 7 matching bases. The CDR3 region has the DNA TGCGCCAGCAGCGGGAGGGGGATACCCTACGAGCAGTACTTC. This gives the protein CASSGRGIPYEQYF.